Shown below are 17 T cell receptor beta chains from a single sample sequenced in a study of response to subunit inactivated influenza vaccine. MiXCR was run by TCRdb on the RT-PCR reads, yielding one entry per CDR3 protein. Of 500,000 to 600,000 distinct CDR3 sequences listed, about 8% are singletons. Sequencing was performed on PBMCs from blood, taken less than 30 months after vaccination. The source of these receptors is a man between 50 and 75 years old who received an inactivated influenza vaccine.

This sequence joins TRBV6-1 and TRBJ1-3, with D tentatively TRBD1 (5 bases). CDR1 MNHNS and CDR2 SASEGT come from the germline V gene. The CDR3 covers 14 residues. Trimming took off 8 bases at V and 1 base at J, with 12 bases between the two ends. CDR3 in amino acids: CASRAGVSGNTIYF. Here the CDR3 DNA reads TGTGCCAGCCGGGCGGGGGTTTCTGGAAACACCATATATTTT.

This clonotype was observed a handful of times. The V and J genes are TRBV12-3 or TRBV12-4 and TRBJ1-2; a weak D match, TRBD1 (5 bases). Trimming removed 1 base at V and 7 bases at J, with 10 bases between. The CDR3 runs to 13 residues. The CDR3 loop reads CASSLGRASGYTF. For the CDR3, the DNA is TGTGCCAGCAGTTTAGGCAGGGCAAGTGGCTACACCTTC.

In this sample, this clonotype turned up a few times. The chain has TRBV12-3 or TRBV12-4 and TRBJ2-1, with D possibly TRBD1 on 6 matching bases. There are 12 residues in the CDR3. Trimming removed 6 bases from V and 10 bases from J, with 13 bases in between. The CDR3 DNA reads TGTGCCAGCAGCTGGGACACCATGGAGCAGTTCTTC. The encoded protein is CASSWDTMEQFF.

This chain links TRBV10-1 with TRBJ2-3; 8 nucleotides match TRBD2. From germline, CDR1 is WNHNN and CDR2 SYGVQD (reference sequence). Germline trimming cut 10 bases from V and 10 bases from J; bases unmatched to any gene: 25. The length of the CDR3 is 17 residues. CDR3 loop: CAIPLYGTAGGEYAQYF. The CDR3 coding sequence is TGCGCCATTCCTCTGTATGGTACGGCGGGGGGAGAATATGCGCAGTATTTT.

This clonotype was observed at least ten times. V usage is TRBV9 and J usage is TRBJ2-1; 10 nucleotides line up with TRBD2. The CDR3 is 16 amino acids. V gave up 0 bases and J gave up 5 bases; unmatched junction bases: 5. Germline CDR1 is SGDLS and CDR2 is YYNGEE. The chain's CDR3 is CASSVVIAGGNNEQFF. For the CDR3, the DNA is TGTGCCAGCAGCGTAGTAATAGCGGGGGGAAACAATGAGCAGTTCTTC.

V and J are TRBV6-2 or TRBV6-3 and TRBJ2-1; the D gene could be TRBD1 or TRBD2 (5 bases each). The CDR3 has 15 residues. Looked up from germline, CDR1 is MNHEY and CDR2 is SVGEGT. V lost 10 bases, J lost 3 bases, and 19 bases lay in between. CDR3 residues: CATRARDRVYNEQFF. The CDR3 nucleotides read TGTGCCACCCGTGCCCGGGACCGAGTCTACAATGAGCAGTTCTTC.

As DNA, the CDR3 is TGCGCCAGCAGCTTGGGGGACATAGCTAACTATGGCTACACCTTC. Protein product: CASSLGDIANYGYTF. The rearrangement links TRBV5-1 to TRBJ1-2; perhaps TRBD1 as D (6 bases). V was clipped by 0 bases and J by 0 bases, with 9 bases between them. The CDR3 totals 15 residues. In germline, CDR1 is SGHRS, CDR2 YFSETQ.

The J gene is TRBJ2-7, the V gene TRBV5-1; 7 bases fit TRBD1. The CDR3 runs to 13 residues. Germline CDR1 and CDR2: SGHRS and YFSETQ. The trim removed 0 bases at V and 6 bases at J, leaving 3 bases unmatched. CDR3 protein: CASSLEPGGEQYF. CDR3 coding DNA: TGCGCCAGCAGCTTGGAGCCAGGGGGCGAGCAGTACTTC. The full variable domain, completed using reference TRBV5-1 and TRBJ2-7, is KAGVTQTPRYLIKTRGQQVTLSCSPISGHRSVSWYQQTPGQGLQFLFEYFSETQRNKGNFPGRFSGRQFSNSRSEMNVSTLELGDSALYLCASSLEPGGEQYFGPGTRLTVT.

Ten or more counts support this clonotype. This chain links TRBV11-2 with TRBJ2-1, with 10 bases matching TRBD2. The V and J ends lost 2 bases and 10 bases, in that order; junction bases with no gene match: 2. The CDR3 totals 13 residues. The germline CDR1 and CDR2 sequences are SGHAT and FQNNGV. The CDR3 protein is CASSLSGGAEQFF. CDR3 sequence (DNA): TGTGCCAGCAGCTTAAGCGGGGGGGCGGAGCAGTTCTTC.

The table lists this clonotype with a few counts. V usage is TRBV9 and J usage is TRBJ2-2; D not resolved. The CDR3 has 14 residues. Germline V gives CDR1 SGDLS, CDR2 YYNGEE. V was cut by 3 bases and J by 4 bases, with 10 bases left in between. The CDR3 protein is CASSGIYGTGELFF. CDR3 DNA: TGTGCCAGCAGCGGCATCTACGGCACCGGGGAGCTGTTTTTT.

There are many counts of this clonotype. CDR3 loop: CASSVDPGGTYEQYF. In nucleotides, the CDR3 is TGTGCCAGCAGCGTAGATCCAGGGGGGACCTACGAGCAGTACTTC. The rearrangement uses TRBV9 and TRBJ2-7; TRBD1 might be the D (7 bases). The CDR3 spans 15 residues. Germline loops: CDR1 SGDLS, CDR2 YYNGEE. Trimming pared 0 bases from V and 2 bases from J, leaving 12 bases between.

The chain carries TRBV4-1 and TRBJ1-5, with D unclear. Trimming pared 6 bases from V and 4 bases from J, leaving 10 bases between. Germline V gene lookup returns CDR1 MGHRA and CDR2 YSYEKL. This CDR3 has 13 residues. This CDR3 is CASSHAINQPQHF. Written as DNA, the CDR3 is TGCGCCAGCAGTCACGCCATTAATCAGCCCCAGCATTTT.

This clonotype has at least ten counts. This chain links TRBV29-1 with TRBJ1-5; tentatively, D is TRBD1 (5 bases). The CDR3 extends over 16 amino acids. In germline, CDR1 is SQVTM, CDR2 ANQGSEA. The germline V and J ends were trimmed by 5 bases and 1 base, with 18 bases remaining between them. The CDR3 is CSVSGAEGESNQPQHF. The CDR3 nucleotides are TGCAGCGTTTCTGGGGCGGAGGGCGAAAGCAATCAGCCCCAGCATTTT.

Concerning this clonotype itself: Just one base apart from a much larger clone, this may be a read error. CDR3 nucleotide sequence: TGTGCCAGCAGCGGGACAGGGTTTGCAGATACGCAGTATTTT. It encodes CASSGTGFADTQYF. The gene calls are TRBV6-1 and TRBJ2-3; 9 bases map to TRBD1. There are 14 residues in the CDR3. Germline lookup yields CDR1 MNHNS and CDR2 SASEGT. The V and J ends lost 6 bases and 4 bases, in that order; junction bases with no gene match: 5.

This clonotype was found many times. V and J are TRBV14 and TRBJ2-1, with TRBD2 matching 13 bases. The CDR3 sequence is 15 residues long. The germline gives CDR1 SGHDN, CDR2 FVKESK. Trimming removed 3 bases from V and 4 bases from J; junction bases left unmatched: 0. The CDR3 here is CASSQGLAGYNEQFF. Here the CDR3 DNA reads TGTGCCAGCAGCCAGGGACTAGCGGGGTACAATGAGCAGTTCTTC. The variable domain in full, with the rest retrieved from reference TRBV14 and TRBJ2-1, is EAGVTQFPSHSVIEKGQTVTLRCDPISGHDNLYWYRRVMGKEIKFLLHFVKESKQDESGMPNNRFLAERTGGTYSTLKVQPAELEDSGVYFCASSQGLAGYNEQFFGPGTRLTVL.

This clonotype appeared many times. The chain combines TRBV19 with TRBJ1-1; D call uncertain. CDR1 is LNHDA, CDR2 SQIVND, per germline (reference sequence). Trimming stripped 7 bases from V and 6 bases from J, with 9 bases between. There are 11 residues in the CDR3. CDR3 sequence (DNA): TGTGCCAGTACCGGCGGGGCTGAAGCTTTCTTT. Encoded protein: CASTGGAEAFF.

This rearrangement joins TRBV20-1 to TRBJ2-2; no firm D call. V was trimmed by 3 bases and J by 1 base, leaving 12 bases between them. Per germline, CDR1 DFQATT and CDR2 SNEGSKA (reference sequence). The CDR3 is 15 residues long. CDR3 DNA: TGCAGTGCTAGTACTCCCAGCAGGAACACCGGGGAGCTGTTTTTT. It encodes CSASTPSRNTGELFF.